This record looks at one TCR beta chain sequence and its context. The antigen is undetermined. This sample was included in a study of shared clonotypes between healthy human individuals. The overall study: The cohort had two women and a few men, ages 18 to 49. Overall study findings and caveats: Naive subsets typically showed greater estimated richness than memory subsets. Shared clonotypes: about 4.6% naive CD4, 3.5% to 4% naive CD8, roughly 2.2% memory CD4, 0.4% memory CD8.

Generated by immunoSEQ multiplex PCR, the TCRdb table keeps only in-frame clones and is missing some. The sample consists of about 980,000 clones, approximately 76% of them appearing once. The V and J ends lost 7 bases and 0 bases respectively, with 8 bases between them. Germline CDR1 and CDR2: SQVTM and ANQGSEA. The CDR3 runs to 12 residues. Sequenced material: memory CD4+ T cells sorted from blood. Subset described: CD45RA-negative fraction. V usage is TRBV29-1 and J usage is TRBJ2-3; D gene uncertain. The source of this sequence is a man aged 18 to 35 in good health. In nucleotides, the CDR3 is TGCAGCGGAATGGTTAGCACAGATACGCAGTATTTT. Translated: CSGMVSTDTQYF.